The entry that follows covers one T cell receptor (beta chain) sequence. Time point here: pretreatment peripheral blood. Germline V gene sequence: CDR1 MDHEN, CDR2 SYDVKM. V lost 6 bases, J lost 9 bases, and 15 bases lay in between. CDR3 size: 13 residues. This entry comes from a study of PD-L1 blockade in urothelial cancer. Study summary: Male patients with bladder-origin urothelial cancer numbered about nine tenths of the roughly 29.

The method was immunoSEQ multiplex PCR; TCRdb's version includes in-frame clones alone and lacks a portion of them. The sample yields tens of thousands of clones, about 81% seen once. This chain uses TRBV28 with TRBJ2-1, with D possibly being TRBD1 (5 bases). The source is a man in his fifties or sixties with urothelial cancer. This sample comprised PBMCs, obtained around atezolizumab (anti-PD-L1) treatment. The CDR3 bases are TGTGCCAGCAGGGTCCAGGGATGGGGTGAGCAGTTCTTC. Translating it yields CASRVQGWGEQFF.